A selection of T cell receptor beta chains follows, all from one sample in a study of blood T cell repertoires in COVID-19. The protocol was immunoSEQ multiplex PCR, while the TCRdb copy is restricted to in-frame clones and leaves out a portion. The sample shows around 200,000 clones, roughly 87% of them seen only once. Sequences were obtained from PBMCs or T cells enriched from blood (not recorded which). The receptors stem from a man younger than 30 with acute COVID-19. Each CDR3 is given with its conserved first and last residue. The D gene is left open where the match is weak. A clone size is listed for some rows: how often the clone was seen (once, few, many), or a class if it is expanded.

CDR3 protein | CDR3 DNA | V gene | D gene | CDR3 length | clone size | J gene
CAWSNVFGNTIYF | TGTGCCTGGAGTAATGTCTTCGGAAACACCATATATTTT | TRBV30 | NA | 13 | NA | TRBJ1-3
CASSFDGSADTQYF | TGTGCCAGCAGTTTTGACGGGAGTGCAGATACGCAGTATTTT | TRBV28 | NA | 14 | few | TRBJ2-3
CASSLFGTSVDNEQFF | TGCGCCAGCAGCTTGTTCGGGACTAGCGTCGACAATGAGCAGTTCTTC | TRBV5-1 | TRBD2 | 16 | NA | TRBJ2-1
CASRFLLEAFF | TGTGCAAGTCGCTTTCTTCTGGAGGCTTTCTTT | TRBV12-2 | NA | 11 | once | TRBJ1-1
CASSIQPSNTEAFF | TGTGCCAGCAGTATACAGCCCTCGAACACTGAAGCTTTCTTT | TRBV2 | NA | 14 | NA | TRBJ1-1
CASSQVQGTDTQYF | TGCGCCAGCAGCCAAGTACAGGGCACAGATACGCAGTATTTT | TRBV4-3 | NA | 14 | NA | TRBJ2-3
CASSSGSHSYEQYF | TGTGCCAGCAGCTCGGGTAGTCATTCCTACGAGCAGTACTTC | TRBV5-4 | NA | 14 | NA | TRBJ2-7
CASSPHGQETQYF | TGTGCCAGCAGCCCGCACGGCCAAGAGACCCAGTACTTC | TRBV7-3 | NA | 13 | NA | TRBJ2-5
CASTKGAGADTQYF | TGTGCCAGCACCAAGGGGGCGGGCGCAGATACGCAGTATTTT | TRBV2 | TRBD1 | 14 | NA | TRBJ2-3
CASSLAAGGGYNEQFF | TGTGCCAGCAGCTTAGCAGCGGGAGGGGGGTACAATGAGCAGTTCTTC | TRBV7-2 | TRBD2 | 16 | NA | TRBJ2-1
CASSLLTNSYNEQFF | TGTGCCAGCAGCTTATTGACTAACTCCTACAATGAGCAGTTCTTC | TRBV13 | NA | 15 | NA | TRBJ2-1
CAWRRLAGGPYEQYF | TGTGCCTGGAGGAGACTAGCGGGAGGCCCCTACGAGCAGTACTTC | TRBV30 | TRBD2 | 15 | NA | TRBJ2-7
CASSELRPSGNTIYF | TGTGCCAGCAGTGAACTCCGTCCCTCTGGAAACACCATATATTTT | TRBV2 | NA | 15 | NA | TRBJ1-3
CAARGFNYGYTF | TGTGCCGCAAGGGGCTTTAACTATGGCTACACCTTC | TRBV27 | NA | 12 | NA | TRBJ1-2
CASSPTQGLEEKLFF | TGTGCCAGCTCACCCACACAGGGCTTGGAGGAAAAACTGTTTTTT | TRBV18 | NA | 15 | few | TRBJ1-4
CASSQAQGNSPLHF | TGTGCCAGCAGCCAAGCACAGGGAAATTCACCCCTCCACTTT | TRBV3-1/TRBV3-2 | NA | 14 | once | TRBJ1-6
CASREDSAVVLGQPQHF | TGTGCCAGCAGAGAGGACAGTGCGGTGGTGTTGGGTCAGCCCCAGCATTTT | TRBV2 | NA | 17 | NA | TRBJ1-5
CASSPTTGTSSPLHF | TGTGCCAGCAGTCCAACGACAGGGACTAGCTCACCCCTCCACTTT | TRBV27 | TRBD1 | 15 | NA | TRBJ1-6
CASSSGVSYNEQFF | TGTGCCAGCAGTTCTGGAGTTTCCTACAATGAGCAGTTCTTC | TRBV28 | NA | 14 | NA | TRBJ2-1
CASRLEGGGPIISIYGYTF | TGTGCCAGCAGACTAGAGGGCGGGGGCCCAATCATCTCCATCTATGGCTACACCTTC | TRBV7-8 | NA | 19 | NA | TRBJ1-2
CASSVGEGRNTIYF | TGTGCCAGCAGCGTCGGGGAGGGGAGAAACACCATATATTTT | TRBV9 | NA | 14 | NA | TRBJ1-3
CAWRGQVYEQYF | TGTGCCTGGAGAGGACAGGTCTACGAGCAGTACTTC | TRBV30 | TRBD1 | 12 | NA | TRBJ2-7
CASSFGLAVSNEQFF | TGTGCCAGCAGTTTTGGACTAGCGGTATCCAATGAGCAGTTCTTC | TRBV28 | TRBD2 | 15 | NA | TRBJ2-1
CASSEGQGASYEQYF | TGTGCCAGCAGTGAAGGGCAGGGGGCCTCCTACGAGCAGTACTTC | TRBV6-4 | TRBD1 | 15 | few | TRBJ2-7
CSAPSQKGAQDTQYF | TGCAGCGCCCCATCCCAGAAGGGGGCACAAGATACGCAGTATTTT | TRBV29-1 | TRBD1 | 15 | NA | TRBJ2-3
CASRAGTGAVYEQYF | TGTGCCAGTAGGGCCGGGACAGGGGCTGTCTACGAGCAGTACTTC | TRBV19 | TRBD1 | 15 | NA | TRBJ2-7
CASSQDWRYEAFF | TGTGCCAGCAGCCAAGATTGGCGGTATGAAGCTTTCTTT | TRBV4-2 | NA | 13 | NA | TRBJ1-1
CASSPWTGQGNTEAFF | TGTGCCAGCAGCCCATGGACGGGACAGGGGAACACTGAAGCTTTCTTT | TRBV3-1/TRBV3-2 | TRBD1 | 16 | NA | TRBJ1-1
CASSLTSGSRETQYF | TGTGCCAGCAGCTTGACTAGCGGGAGTCGGGAGACCCAGTACTTC | TRBV5-5 | TRBD2 | 15 | once | TRBJ2-5
CASSFLAGANTGELFF | TGTGCCAGCAGCTTCCTAGCGGGAGCGAACACCGGGGAGCTGTTTTTT | TRBV11-3 | TRBD2 | 16 | NA | TRBJ2-2
CASSLSLALNAYEQYF | TGTGCCAGCAGCTTAAGCCTAGCGCTTAATGCCTACGAGCAGTACTTC | TRBV13 | NA | 16 | NA | TRBJ2-7
CASSVDALLAGGRDTQYF | TGTGCCAGCAGCGTAGATGCCTTGTTAGCGGGAGGGAGGGATACGCAGTATTTT | TRBV9 | TRBD2 | 18 | few | TRBJ2-3
CASSQSRLVLAGVSYEQYF | TGCGCCAGCAGCCAGTCACGTCTGGTTTTAGCGGGAGTGTCCTACGAGCAGTACTTC | TRBV4-1 | TRBD2 | 19 | NA | TRBJ2-7
CASSLTGQGLGEKLFF | TGCGCCAGCAGCCTAACGGGACAGGGACTAGGTGAAAAACTGTTTTTT | TRBV5-1 | TRBD1 | 16 | NA | TRBJ1-4
CASSISGLPRAQYF | TGTGCCAGCAGCATCAGCGGGTTGCCCAGGGCGCAGTATTTT | TRBV14 | NA | 14 | NA | TRBJ2-3
CASSLLQGRTEAFF | TGTGCCAGCAGCTTACTACAGGGGAGGACTGAAGCTTTCTTT | TRBV7-9 | TRBD1 | 14 | once | TRBJ1-1
CASDGGNEQFF | TGTGCCAGCGATGGAGGGAATGAGCAGTTCTTC | TRBV18 | NA | 11 | few | TRBJ2-1
CASSPLFGEGWDGYTF | TGTGCCAGCAGCCCCTTATTTGGGGAGGGATGGGATGGCTACACCTTC | TRBV7-8 | NA | 16 | NA | TRBJ1-2
CASSLGLAGAQETQYF | TGTGCCAGCAGCCTGGGACTAGCGGGAGCCCAAGAGACCCAGTACTTC | TRBV7-9 | TRBD2 | 16 | NA | TRBJ2-5
CASSPGVAPHQETQYF | TGCGCCAGCAGCCCTGGGGTAGCGCCCCACCAAGAGACCCAGTACTTC | TRBV4-1 | NA | 16 | NA | TRBJ2-5
CASSLGQTGKLFF | TGTGCCAGCAGCTTGGGACAGACGGGAAAACTGTTTTTT | TRBV2 | TRBD1 | 13 | once | TRBJ1-4
CASSSPLGAEAFF | TGTGCCAGCAGTTCCCCCCTCGGGGCTGAAGCTTTCTTT | TRBV28 | NA | 13 | NA | TRBJ1-1
CASSSDRGTGELFF | TGTGCCAGCAGCAGCGACAGGGGTACCGGGGAGCTGTTTTTT | TRBV13 | TRBD1 | 14 | NA | TRBJ2-2
CTSSQEDRKGLSNQPQHF | TGCACCAGCAGCCAAGAGGACAGGAAGGGACTTAGCAATCAGCCCCAGCATTTT | TRBV1 | NA | 18 | NA | TRBJ1-5
CASNRFHEQYF | TGTGCCAGCAATCGGTTCCACGAGCAGTACTTC | TRBV14 | NA | 11 | once | TRBJ2-7
CASSFFAGSYEQYF | TGTGCCAGCAGCTTCTTTGCGGGATCCTACGAGCAGTACTTC | TRBV7-3 | NA | 14 | NA | TRBJ2-7
CASSQGGAVNTEAFF | TGTGCCAGCAGCCAAGGAGGAGCAGTGAACACTGAAGCTTTCTTT | TRBV3-1/TRBV3-2 | NA | 15 | NA | TRBJ1-1
CASSLDGQLNGYTF | TGCGCCAGCAGCTTGGACGGACAGCTTAATGGCTACACCTTC | TRBV5-1 | NA | 14 | NA | TRBJ1-2
CASSLGVDRGEKLFF | TGTGCCAGCAGTTTAGGGGTGGACAGGGGTGAAAAACTGTTTTTT | TRBV27 | TRBD1 | 15 | NA | TRBJ1-4
CASSQGTRTYEQYF | TGCGCCAGCAGCCAAGGGACTAGGACCTACGAGCAGTACTTC | TRBV4-1 | TRBD2 | 14 | NA | TRBJ2-7
CASSSRSGDIQYF | TGTGCCAGTAGTTCTCGGTCAGGCGACATTCAGTACTTC | TRBV19 | NA | 13 | NA | TRBJ2-4
CASSKMAGWQDTEAFF | TGCGCCAGCAGCAAAATGGCAGGGTGGCAGGACACTGAAGCTTTCTTT | TRBV5-1 | NA | 16 | NA | TRBJ1-1
CARAGRITGELFF | TGCGCCAGAGCCGGGAGAATCACCGGGGAGCTGTTTTTT | TRBV10-1 | NA | 13 | NA | TRBJ2-2
CAQDPGDSGNTIYF | TGTGCCCAAGATCCAGGGGACTCTGGAAACACCATATATTTT | TRBV21-1 | NA | 14 | NA | TRBJ1-3